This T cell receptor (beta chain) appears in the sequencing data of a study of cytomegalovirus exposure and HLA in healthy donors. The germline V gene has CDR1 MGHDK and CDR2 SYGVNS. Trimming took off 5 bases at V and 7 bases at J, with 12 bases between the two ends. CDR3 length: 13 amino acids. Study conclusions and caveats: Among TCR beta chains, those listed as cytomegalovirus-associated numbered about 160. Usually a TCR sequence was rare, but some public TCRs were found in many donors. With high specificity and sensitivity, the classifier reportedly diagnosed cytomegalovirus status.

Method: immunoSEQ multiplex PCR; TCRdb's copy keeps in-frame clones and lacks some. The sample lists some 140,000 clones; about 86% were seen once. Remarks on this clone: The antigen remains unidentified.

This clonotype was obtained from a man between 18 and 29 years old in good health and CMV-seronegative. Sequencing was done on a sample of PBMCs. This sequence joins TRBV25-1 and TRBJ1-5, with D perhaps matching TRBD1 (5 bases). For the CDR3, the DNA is TGTGCCAGCAGTACGCAGGGTAACCAGCCCCAGCATTTT. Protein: CASSTQGNQPQHF.